The source of this TCR beta chain is a study of shared clonotypes between healthy human individuals. The naive CD8 subset, CD45RO-negative cells positively selected for CCR7, excluded terminally differentiated effector memory CD45RA+ cells. The donor cohort consisted entirely of Caucasian adults residing in Nashville, Tennessee. Note on this clone: Its specificity is not known.

The study's findings and limits: Relative to their counterparts shared across all four donors, non-shared clonotypes exhibited diminished generation probabilities. Rarefaction showed sorted-subset sequencing was incomplete despite large depth.

CDR3 length: 14 residues. With V trimmed by 3 bases and J by 4 bases, 3 bases remained unmatched. Germline values: CDR1 SNHLY, CDR2 FYNNEI. Sorted-subset replicate PCR reactions were performed with around 200 ng DNA, corresponding to roughly 27,000 T cell genomes. Some clones are missing from TCRdb's copy, which holds only in-frame ones; the method was immunoSEQ multiplex PCR. This table has about 1.9 million clones, approximately 92% appearing once. The specimen was naive CD8+ T cells from PBMCs. The sequence was obtained from a man aged 18-30 years in good health. Some clones in this sample may be carry-over from other donors' samples. The chain links TRBV2 to TRBJ2-7, with 10 nucleotides matching TRBD1. CDR3 in amino acids: CASSEGTGEYEQYF. The CDR3 bases are TGTGCCAGCAGTGAGGGGACAGGGGAATACGAGCAGTACTTC.